The rows below give T cell receptor beta chains drawn from one sample of a study of regulatory T cells. Sequenced by immunoSEQ multiplex PCR; TCRdb stores in-frame clones only, minus some. The table records over 25,000 clones, around 93% of them present only once. The sample was conventional CD4+ T cells sorted from blood. Receptor source: a person aged 18 to 35 with CD3G deficiency. The CDR3 runs from the conserved cysteine through the conserved F or W. A D gene is named only where the DNA matches it firmly. Clone size is given for some rows only: seen once, a few or many times, or a class if the clone is expanded.

NA	TRBV6-1	TRBJ1-5	once	CASSERGQGNQPQHF	TGTGCCAGCAGTGAACGGGGGCAGGGCAATCAGCCCCAGCATTTT
NA	TRBV18	TRBJ1-2	NA	CASSPDRNYGYTF	TGTGCCAGCTCACCGGACAGAAACTATGGCTACACCTTC
TRBD2	TRBV4-1	TRBJ2-5	NA	CASSLQRGEETQYF	TGCGCCAGCAGCCTCCAGCGGGGGGAAGAGACCCAGTACTTC
TRBD2	TRBV5-1	TRBJ2-3	NA	CASSLGLAGVTDTQYF	TGCGCCAGCAGCCTTGGACTAGCGGGAGTAACAGATACGCAGTATTTT
NA	TRBV18	TRBJ1-2	NA	CASSPGALNYGYTF	TGTGCCAGCTCACCCGGGGCCCTTAACTATGGCTACACCTTC
TRBD2	TRBV9	TRBJ2-5	NA	CASSETSGGLQETQYF	TGTGCCAGCAGCGAGACTAGCGGGGGACTACAAGAGACCCAGTACTTC
TRBD2	TRBV10-3	TRBJ2-7	NA	CAIREGREDMAEQYF	TGTGCCATCAGGGAAGGGCGGGAGGACATGGCCGAGCAGTACTTC
NA	TRBV11-2	TRBJ1-3	NA	CASSLDPPWGAVGTIYF	TGTGCCAGCAGCTTAGACCCGCCCTGGGGGGCTGTTGGCACCATATATTTT
NA	TRBV5-1	TRBJ1-1	NA	CASSPGTGNTEAFF	TGCGCCAGCAGCCCCGGAACAGGGAACACTGAAGCTTTCTTT
TRBD1	TRBV10-3	TRBJ2-7	NA	CAISESTGQGQYF	TGTGCCATCAGTGAGTCGACGGGACAGGGACAGTACTTC
NA	TRBV5-4	TRBJ1-5	NA	CASSLGDQPQHF	TGTGCCAGCAGCTTGGGTGATCAGCCCCAGCATTTT
NA	TRBV6-6	TRBJ1-2	NA	CASSYGRKVLYGYTF	TGTGCCAGCAGTTACGGGAGAAAGGTCCTCTATGGCTACACCTTC
TRBD1	TRBV5-6	TRBJ1-1	NA	CASSFGDRGRAEAFF	TGTGCCAGCAGCTTCGGGGACAGGGGTCGGGCTGAAGCTTTCTTT
NA	TRBV6-1	TRBJ1-3	NA	CASSTPWDRRNTIYF	TGTGCCAGCAGTACCCCCTGGGACCGGCGAAACACCATATATTTT
TRBD1	TRBV10-2	TRBJ1-5	NA	CASSGPGTGVRGNQPQHF	TGCGCCAGCAGTGGACCCGGGACAGGGGTTAGGGGCAATCAGCCCCAGCATTTT
NA	TRBV5-1	TRBJ2-2	NA	CASSPTSHTGELFF	TGCGCCAGCAGTCCAACTAGCCACACCGGGGAGCTGTTTTTT
NA	TRBV6-5	TRBJ1-4	NA	CASSSAQGPNEKLFF	TGTGCCAGCAGTTCAGCGCAGGGGCCTAATGAAAAACTGTTTTTT
NA	TRBV7-8	TRBJ2-1	once	CASSFYPTSNNEQFF	TGTGCCAGCAGCTTTTACCCGACTAGTAACAATGAGCAGTTCTTC
NA	TRBV6-1	TRBJ2-2	NA	CASRGRGANTGELFF	TGTGCCAGCAGGGGCAGGGGAGCGAACACCGGGGAGCTGTTTTTT
TRBD1	TRBV5-5	TRBJ1-2	NA	CASRYGTGDSYGYTF	TGTGCCAGCAGGTATGGGACAGGAGATTCCTATGGCTACACCTTC
TRBD1	TRBV7-9	TRBJ2-7	NA	CASSRMGTGGSEQYF	TGTGCCAGCAGCCGGATGGGGACAGGGGGGAGCGAGCAGTACTTC
TRBD1	TRBV5-1	TRBJ1-1	NA	CASSVTTGGTEAFF	TGCGCCAGCAGCGTGACTACAGGGGGCACTGAAGCTTTCTTT
TRBD1	TRBV18	TRBJ1-4	NA	CASSREDRGEKLFF	TGTGCCAGCTCACGAGAGGACAGGGGGGAAAAACTGTTTTTT
NA	TRBV27	TRBJ2-2	NA	CASSLRGYTGELFF	TGTGCCAGCAGTTTAAGAGGGTACACCGGGGAGCTGTTTTTT